A selection of T cell receptor beta chains follows, all from one sample in a study of technical replicates of blood from a handful of donors. Data came from immunoSEQ multiplex PCR; TCRdb stores just in-frame clones and leaves some out. The sample records about 83,000 clones, 91% being singletons. The sequenced material came from T cells isolated from PBMCs. The receptors originated from a human donor in good health. CDR3s include the opening cysteine and the closing phenylalanine or tryptophan. A D gene is named only where the DNA matches it firmly. A row's size may be missing; if present it is once, few, many or a size class.

v_gene	d_gene	abundance	j_gene	CDR3aa	CDR3nt
TRBV9	-	-	TRBJ2-2	CASSPGGQNTGELFF	TGTGCCAGCAGCCCCGGGGGGCAGAACACCGGGGAGCTGTTTTTT
TRBV13	-	-	TRBJ2-6	CASSLGTARPGANVLTF	TGTGCCAGCAGCTTAGGGACAGCGAGACCTGGGGCCAACGTCCTGACTTTC
TRBV9	TRBD1	-	TRBJ2-1	CASSGRDRGQENEQFF	TGTGCCAGCAGCGGAAGGGACAGGGGGCAGGAGAATGAGCAGTTCTTC
TRBV15	-	-	TRBJ1-2	CATSRAPGNGYTF	TGTGCCACCAGCAGAGCCCCAGGGAACGGCTACACCTTC
TRBV15	-	-	TRBJ1-1	CATSRDQGTEAFF	TGTGCCACCAGCAGAGATCAGGGCACTGAAGCTTTCTTT
TRBV11-2	TRBD1	-	TRBJ2-7	CASSSGVGTAYEQYF	TGTGCCAGCAGCTCGGGCGTCGGGACAGCCTACGAGCAGTACTTC
TRBV9	-	few	TRBJ1-1	CASSATERNTEAFF	TGTGCCAGCAGCGCGACAGAAAGGAACACTGAAGCTTTCTTT
TRBV5-4	TRBD1	-	TRBJ1-2	CASSLGDREIDFYGYTF	TGTGCCAGCAGCTTGGGGGACAGGGAAATCGATTTTTATGGCTACACCTTC
TRBV9	-	-	TRBJ1-2	CASSVGHRPGEGYTF	TGTGCCAGCAGCGTGGGACACCGTCCCGGGGAAGGCTACACCTTC
TRBV5-1	-	-	TRBJ2-7	CASSVQGGGGYEQYF	TGCGCCAGCAGCGTTCAGGGGGGAGGAGGCTACGAGCAGTACTTC
TRBV5-6	TRBD1	-	TRBJ2-1	CASSRGQINYNEQFF	TGTGCCAGCAGCCGGGGACAGATTAACTACAATGAGCAGTTCTTC
TRBV19	-	-	TRBJ1-2	CASMEQGRRLYGYTF	TGTGCCAGCATGGAACAGGGACGGAGACTCTATGGCTACACCTTC
TRBV4-1	TRBD1	few	TRBJ1-1	CASSSDRGYAEAFF	TGCGCCAGCAGCTCTGACAGGGGGTATGCTGAAGCTTTCTTT
TRBV5-1	TRBD1	-	TRBJ2-7	CASSLALGQGDHEQYF	TGCGCCAGCAGCTTGGCGCTGGGACAGGGGGACCACGAGCAGTACTTC
TRBV5-1	TRBD2	-	TRBJ2-3	CASTLTSGRATDTQYF	TGCGCCAGCACCCTAACTAGCGGGAGGGCTACAGATACGCAGTATTTT
TRBV19	TRBD2	-	TRBJ2-3	CASSIPGGEATDTQYF	TGTGCCAGTAGTATACCGGGGGGAGAAGCCACAGATACGCAGTATTTT
TRBV6-4	TRBD2	-	TRBJ2-3	CASSDRGLAGDTQYF	TGTGCCAGCAGTGACCGGGGACTAGCGGGAGATACGCAGTATTTT
TRBV27	TRBD1	-	TRBJ2-7	CASSWGTGSYEQYF	TGTGCCAGCAGTTGGGGGACAGGGTCCTACGAGCAGTACTTC
TRBV4-1	-	-	TRBJ1-4	CASSPLGRGEKLFF	TGCGCCAGCAGCCCGCTGGGCAGGGGTGAAAAACTGTTTTTT
TRBV5-1	-	-	TRBJ2-3	CASSLASTLSTDTQYF	TGCGCCAGCAGCTTGGCTAGTACGCTTAGCACAGATACGCAGTATTTT
TRBV5-1	-	-	TRBJ1-1	CASSGRLFVAFF	TGCGCCAGCAGCGGTCGACTTTTTGTTGCTTTCTTT
TRBV27	-	-	TRBJ2-7	CASRLAGNYEQYF	TGTGCCAGCAGGTTGGCAGGGAACTACGAGCAGTACTTC
TRBV5-1	-	-	TRBJ2-6	CASSLGLYSGANVLTF	TGCGCCAGCAGCTTGGGGCTGTACTCTGGGGCCAACGTCCTGACTTTC
TRBV29-1	-	-	TRBJ2-3	CSVSVSGVRTDTQYF	TGCAGCGTTTCCGTATCGGGAGTAAGGACAGATACGCAGTATTTT
TRBV9	TRBD2	-	TRBJ2-2	CASSVVAGANTGELFF	TGTGCCAGCAGCGTAGTAGCGGGAGCGAACACCGGGGAGCTGTTTTTT
TRBV6-1	-	-	TRBJ2-3	CASSARTEVSTDTQYF	TGTGCCAGCAGTGCCCGAACGGAGGTGTCCACAGATACGCAGTATTTT
TRBV6-5	TRBD2	-	TRBJ2-7	CASSVLAGERGEQYF	TGTGCCAGCAGTGTTCTAGCGGGAGAAAGGGGCGAGCAGTACTTC
TRBV5-4	TRBD1	-	TRBJ2-7	CASSLYRAQGNEQYF	TGTGCCAGCAGCTTGTATCGCGCACAGGGGAACGAGCAGTACTTC
TRBV12-5	-	-	TRBJ1-3	CASGLLVSGNTIYF	TGTGCTAGTGGTTTGCTAGTCTCTGGAAACACCATATATTTT
TRBV7-7	-	once	TRBJ2-2	CASSWAANTGELFF	TGTGCTAGCAGCTGGGCCGCGAACACCGGGGAGCTGTTTTTT
TRBV14	-	-	TRBJ2-7	CASSHLRDLPYEQYF	TGTGCCAGCAGTCACCTCAGGGATCTCCCCTACGAGCAGTACTTC
TRBV2	-	-	TRBJ2-7	CAIQTASSYEQYF	TGTGCCATCCAGACAGCGAGCTCCTACGAGCAGTACTTC
TRBV21-1	-	-	TRBJ2-7	CASSKVGPPGLAAYEQYF	TGTGCCAGCAGCAAAGTGGGCCCCCCGGGACTAGCGGCCTACGAGCAGTACTTC
TRBV28	TRBD1	-	TRBJ2-2	CASSNDRVTGELFF	TGTGCCAGCAGTAATGACAGGGTTACCGGGGAGCTGTTTTTT
TRBV19	TRBD1	few	TRBJ1-5	CASSRDSFNQPQHF	TGTGCCAGTAGTAGGGACAGCTTCAATCAGCCCCAGCATTTT
TRBV5-6	-	-	TRBJ1-2	CASSLALDMALYGYTF	TGTGCCAGCAGCTTGGCCCTGGACATGGCTCTCTATGGCTACACCTTC